These 29 T cell receptor beta chains were all obtained from the same sample, sequenced in a study of cytomegalovirus exposure and HLA in healthy donors. Measured with immunoSEQ multiplex PCR; TCRdb has only the in-frame clones, and not every one. The sample comprises almost 75,000 clones, just under 85% of which are singletons, and 2.5% to 3% rests with the top ten. The sequencing sample was made of PBMCs. Receptors were obtained from a man aged 30-40 years in good health and CMV-seronegative.

The chain is built from TRBV2 and TRBJ1-5; TRBD1 aligns across 11 bases. The germline gives CDR1 SNHLY, CDR2 FYNNEI. With V trimmed by 9 bases and J by 4 bases, 5 bases remained unmatched. This CDR3 has 14 residues. As DNA, the CDR3 is TGTGCCAGTACCCGGGACAGGGGGAATCAGCCCCAGCATTTT. Amino acids: CASTRDRGNQPQHF. Looking up the rest from reference TRBV2 and TRBJ1-5 gives the full variable domain: EPEVTQTPSHQVTQMGQEVILRCVPISNHLYFYWYRQILGQKVEFLVSFYNNEISEKSEIFDDQFSVERPDGSNFTLKIRSTKLEDSAMYFCASTRDRGNQPQHFGDGTRLSIL.

The rearrangement links TRBV7-2 to TRBJ2-3, with 9 bases that match TRBD2. The V and J ends lost 5 bases and 1 base, in that order; junction bases with no gene match: 13. The CDR3 runs 18 residues. CDR1 and CDR2 from the germline V gene are SGHTA and FQGNSA. This chain's CDR3 is CASSRTRLAGFGTDTQYF. The CDR3 DNA sequence: TGTGCCAGCAGCCGAACCCGGCTAGCGGGATTCGGCACAGATACGCAGTATTTT.

This clone was found once. The chain uses TRBV29-1 and TRBJ1-4; TRBD1 might be the D (6 bases). The CDR3 spans 12 residues. V lost 7 bases and J lost 8, with 14 bases in between. Germline values: CDR1 SQVTM, CDR2 ANQGSEA. The DNA for the CDR3 is TGCAGCGCGCGGGTGGGGGCGGAAAAACTGTTTTTT. Translation: CSARVGAEKLFF.

V and J are TRBV6-1 and TRBJ2-7, with D perhaps TRBD1 (5 bases). Trimming cost V 6 bases and J 3 bases, with 12 bases left between them. The length of the CDR3 is 13 residues. CDR1 is MNHNS, CDR2 SASEGT, per germline. In nucleotides, the CDR3 is TGTGCCAGCAGGAGTCAGGGCAGCTACGAGCAGTACGTC. Translating it yields CASRSQGSYEQYV.

This clone was seen only once. This sequence joins TRBV5-1 and TRBJ2-4; TRBD1 matches at 12 bases. Looked up from germline, CDR1 is SGHRS and CDR2 is YFSETQ. J gave up 9 bases and V 5 bases, and 9 bases lay outside the gene matches. This CDR3 has 15 residues. The CDR3 DNA sequence: TGCGCCAGCAGTTCCGGGACAGGGGGCGGGAGCATTCAGTACTTC. It translates to CASSSGTGGGSIQYF.

DNA for the CDR3: TGTGCCAGCAGGGATAGCGGGGGGTTTTACAATGAGCAGTTCTTC. Protein: CASRDSGGFYNEQFF. The rearrangement joins TRBV6-1 to TRBJ2-1; 10 bases are a match to TRBD2. The CDR3 extends over 15 amino acids. Germline V gene sequence: CDR1 MNHNS, CDR2 SASEGT. Trimming cost V 6 bases and J 4 bases; bases outside gene matches: 6.

V usage is TRBV4-2 and J usage is TRBJ2-5; D is undetermined. The CDR3 is 16 amino acids. V shed 2 bases and J shed 3 bases, with 16 bases lying between them. Per the germline V gene, CDR1 is LGHNA and CDR2 is YNFKEQ. Here the CDR3 reads CASSQSPYVGEETQYF. CDR3 bases: TGTGCCAGCAGCCAAAGCCCCTATGTGGGCGAAGAGACCCAGTACTTC.

The genes are TRBV4-1 and TRBJ2-1; TRBD2 matches 10 bases. CDR1 and CDR2 from the germline V gene are MGHRA and YSYEKL. V lost 1 base, J lost 7 bases, and 7 bases stayed unmatched. The CDR3 is made up of 16 amino acids. CDR3 nucleotides: TGCGCCAGCAGCCAAGGGAGCGGGAGGGCCTGGAATGAGCAGTTCTTC. This translates into CASSQGSGRAWNEQFF.

The chain has TRBV19 and TRBJ2-2; D is unclear. The CDR3 is 16 amino acids. Trimming removed 1 base from V and 6 bases from J, with 15 bases in between. In germline, CDR1 is LNHDA, CDR2 SQIVND (reference sequence). The CDR3 loop reads CASSIGNDGWAGELFF. DNA of the CDR3: TGTGCCAGTAGTATAGGGAACGACGGGTGGGCCGGGGAGCTGTTTTTT.

The chain carries TRBV6-1 and TRBJ2-7, with 8 positions matching TRBD1. Germline assignment: CDR1 MNHNS and CDR2 SASEGT. Germline trimming cut 6 bases from V and 4 bases from J; bases unmatched to any gene: 5. The CDR3 has 13 residues. The CDR3 here is CASRQGEVYEQYF. The CDR3 DNA is TGTGCCAGCAGACAGGGGGAGGTTTACGAGCAGTACTTC.

Only a few counts were recorded for this clone. The V and J genes are TRBV18 and TRBJ1-2; 12 positions agree with TRBD1. The CDR3 extends over 15 amino acids. The J segment lost 8 bases and the V segment lost 4 bases, leaving 8 bases of the junction unmatched. The germline CDR1 and CDR2 sequences are KGHSH and LQKENI. CDR3 in amino acids: CASSQGTGGVGGYTF. CDR3 in DNA: TGTGCCAGCTCACAGGGGACAGGGGGCGTTGGAGGCTACACCTTC.

The chain employs TRBV25-1 and TRBJ2-7; TRBD2 is a possible D gene (5 bases). V shed 8 bases and J shed 2 bases, with 13 bases lying between them. Germline V gives CDR1 MGHDK, CDR2 SYGVNS. The CDR3 has 13 amino acids. CDR3 nucleotides: TGTGCCAGCGATGGGAGCATAACCTACGAGCAGTACGTC. Its protein is CASDGSITYEQYV.

V gene TRBV28 combines with J gene TRBJ1-2, with 7 bases that match TRBD1. V lost 2 bases, J lost 4 bases, and 4 bases stayed unmatched. The CDR3 runs to 14 residues. The germline CDR1 and CDR2 sequences are MDHEN and SYDVKM. CDR3 protein: CASSLTGTVYGYTF. DNA for the CDR3: TGTGCCAGCAGTTTAACCGGGACAGTCTATGGCTACACCTTC.

The chain is built from TRBV6-1 and TRBJ2-2; 8 nucleotides line up with TRBD1. With V trimmed by 10 bases and J by 4 bases, 8 bases remained unmatched. CDR3 size: 14 residues. The germline CDR1 and CDR2 sequences are MNHNS and SASEGT. CDR3 nucleotides: TGTGCCAACAGGCCCGACAGGGGCACCGGGGAGCTGTTTTTT. Amino acid sequence: CANRPDRGTGELFF.

The V call is TRBV5-1, the J call TRBJ2-1; tentatively, D is TRBD1 (5 bases). Germline CDR1 and CDR2: SGHRS and YFSETQ. Trimming removed 1 base from V and 6 bases from J, with 8 bases in between. The CDR3 consists of 13 residues. The DNA of the CDR3 is TGCGCCAGCAGCTTGCCAGGGCTCAATGAGCAGTTCTTC. Its protein is CASSLPGLNEQFF.

This clone showed up just once. The gene calls are TRBV7-2 and TRBJ2-1, with D maybe TRBD2 (5 bases). There are 15 residues in the CDR3. V lost 4 bases, J lost 1 base, and 11 bases lay in between. Germline CDR1 SGHTA, CDR2 FQGNSA. CDR3 sequence: CASSSAGGSYNEQFF. The CDR3 DNA reads as TGTGCCAGCAGCTCCGCGGGCGGTTCCTACAATGAGCAGTTCTTC.

This clone was counted once. The chain joins TRBV5-1 to TRBJ2-1; TRBD2 might be the D (5 bases). Germline CDR1 is SGHRS and CDR2 is YFSETQ. CDR3 size: 14 residues. V lost 7 bases to trimming and J lost 0 bases, with 11 bases between them. The CDR3 DNA follows: TGCGCCAGCTCGGACTTGAGCTCCTACAATGAGCAGTTCTTC. It is translated as CASSDLSSYNEQFF.

The V call is TRBV7-2, the J call TRBJ2-1, with TRBD2 as a possible D gene (6 bases). The CDR3 runs to 13 residues. CDR1 and CDR2 from the germline V gene are SGHTA and FQGNSA. V lost 5 bases and J lost 7, with 12 bases in between. The CDR3 nucleotides read TGTGCCAGCAGCCCCAGACTAGTTAATGAGCAGTTCTTC. Residues: CASSPRLVNEQFF.

V gene TRBV4-3 combines with J gene TRBJ2-4; 7 bases map to TRBD2. The CDR3 contains 16 residues. Germline V gene sequence: CDR1 LGHNA, CDR2 YSLEER. The ends lost 5 bases at V and 6 bases at J; junction bases unmatched: 13. CDR3 in DNA: TGCGCCAGCAGCTATCGAGCGGGGAGGACGACAAACATTCAGTACTTC. Protein sequence: CASSYRAGRTTNIQYF.

This chain links TRBV7-9 with TRBJ1-2; D is possibly TRBD1 (5 bases). V was shortened by 1 base and J by 4 bases, with 16 bases between the two germline ends. Germline loops: CDR1 SEHNR, CDR2 FQNEAQ (reference sequence). The CDR3 sequence is 16 residues long. The CDR3 sequence: CASSLGREGLGYGYTF. The CDR3 DNA is TGTGCCAGCAGCTTAGGCAGGGAAGGGCTGGGCTATGGCTACACCTTC.

This chain links TRBV19 with TRBJ2-4, with 11 positions matching TRBD2. The germline V gene encodes CDR1 LNHDA and CDR2 SQIVND (reference sequence). Trimming cost V 3 bases and J 7 bases; bases outside gene matches: 2. The CDR3 has 14 residues. As DNA, the CDR3 is TGTGCCAGTAGTATGACTAGCGGGGAGAACATTCAGTACTTC. Protein product: CASSMTSGENIQYF.

This chain connects TRBV6-6 to TRBJ2-3, with TRBD1 as a possible D gene (6 bases). CDR1 and CDR2 from the germline V gene are MNHNY and SVGAGI (reference sequence). This CDR3 is built from 13 residues. V dropped 10 bases and J dropped 2 bases, with 13 bases sitting between them. The CDR3 reads CAISRGNTDTQYF. The CDR3, as DNA: TGTGCCATCTCCAGGGGAAACACAGATACGCAGTATTTT.

The chain has TRBV6-5 and TRBJ1-1; D may be TRBD1 (6 bases). CDR3 length equals 13 residues. Germline V gene data show CDR1 as MNHEY and CDR2 as SVGAGI. Deletions cut 5 bases from V and 1 base from J, with 8 bases between. CDR3 DNA sequence: TGTGCCAGCAGTCAACAGGGGAACACTGAAGCTTTCTTT. It yields the protein CASSQQGNTEAFF.

The chain is built from TRBV9 and TRBJ2-1; TRBD1 might be the D (5 bases). The V gene lost 5 bases and the J gene lost 4 bases, with 19 bases spanning the gap. This CDR3 contains 16 residues. CDR1 and CDR2 from the germline V gene are SGDLS and YYNGEE. Here the CDR3 reads CASSPMGQARYNEQFF. CDR3 bases: TGTGCCAGCAGTCCTATGGGGCAGGCCAGATACAATGAGCAGTTCTTC.

This clone was counted between two and nine times. The chain employs TRBV7-2 and TRBJ2-7; D may be TRBD1 (6 bases). The CDR3 totals 15 residues. CDR1 is SGHTA, CDR2 FQGNSA, per germline. V lost 5 bases, J lost 5 bases, and 19 bases lay in between. Here the CDR3 DNA reads TGTGCCAGCAGCCAACCCAGGGGCGGTCCTAACGAGCAGTACTTC. This gives the protein CASSQPRGGPNEQYF.

The chain combines TRBV27 with TRBJ1-1, with D uncertain. V was pared by 3 bases and J by 2 bases, with 10 bases between. This CDR3 is built from 14 residues. CDR1 is MNHEY and CDR2 is SMNVEV in the germline V gene (reference sequence). CDR3 loop: CASSFGVPNTEAFF. The CDR3 nucleotides read TGTGCCAGCAGTTTTGGAGTGCCAAACACTGAAGCTTTCTTT.

The chain carries TRBV7-3 and TRBJ2-5; TRBD1 aligns across 8 bases. The CDR3 extends over 13 amino acids. The germline CDR1 and CDR2 sequences are SGHTA and FQGTGA. V shed 5 bases, J shed 5 bases, and the junction held 4 bases outside the gene matches. The CDR3 coding sequence is TGTGCCAGCAGCAAGGACAGGGATGAGACCCAGTACTTC. This translates into CASSKDRDETQYF.

This sequence joins TRBV28 and TRBJ2-3; tentatively, D is TRBD2 (5 bases). The CDR3 is made up of 16 amino acids. Germline V gene sequence: CDR1 MDHEN, CDR2 SYDVKM. Trimming stripped 3 bases from V and 4 bases from J, with 17 bases between. As DNA, the CDR3 is TGTGCCAGCAGTTTTTTCGGGGTTTCTCGCGCAGATACGCAGTATTTT. It yields the protein CASSFFGVSRADTQYF.

The chain uses TRBV13 and TRBJ1-5; maybe TRBD1 (5 bases). V lost 4 bases and J lost 7, with 8 bases in between. The CDR3 is made up of 12 amino acids. Germline V lookup: CDR1 PRHDT, CDR2 FYEKMQ (reference sequence). The CDR3 sequence: CASSSPGQPQHF. In DNA, the CDR3 is TGTGCCAGCAGCTCCCCAGGGCAGCCCCAGCATTTT.